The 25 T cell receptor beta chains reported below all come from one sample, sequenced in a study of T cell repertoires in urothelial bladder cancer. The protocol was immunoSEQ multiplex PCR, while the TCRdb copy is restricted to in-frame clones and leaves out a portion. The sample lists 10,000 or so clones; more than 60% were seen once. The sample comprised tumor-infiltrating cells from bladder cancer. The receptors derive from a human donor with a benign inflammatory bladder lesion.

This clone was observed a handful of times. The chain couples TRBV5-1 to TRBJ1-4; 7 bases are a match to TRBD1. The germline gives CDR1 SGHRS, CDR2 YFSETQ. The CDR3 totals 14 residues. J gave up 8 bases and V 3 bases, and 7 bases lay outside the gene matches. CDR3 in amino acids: CASSSQGEPEKLFF. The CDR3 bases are TGCGCCAGCAGCTCCCAGGGGGAGCCCGAAAAACTGTTTTTT.

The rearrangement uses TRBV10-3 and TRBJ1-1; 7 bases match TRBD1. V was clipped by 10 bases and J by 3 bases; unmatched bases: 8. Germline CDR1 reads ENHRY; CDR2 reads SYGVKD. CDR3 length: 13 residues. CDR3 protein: CATRQGRDTEAFF. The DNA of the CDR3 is TGTGCCACCCGACAGGGTAGGGACACTGAAGCTTTCTTT.

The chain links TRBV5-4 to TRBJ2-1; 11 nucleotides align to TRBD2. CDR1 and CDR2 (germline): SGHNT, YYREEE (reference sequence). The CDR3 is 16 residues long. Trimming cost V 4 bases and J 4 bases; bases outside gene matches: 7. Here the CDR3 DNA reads TGTGCCAGCAGCGCTCTGACTAGCGGGGTATACAATGAGCAGTTCTTC. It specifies CASSALTSGVYNEQFF.

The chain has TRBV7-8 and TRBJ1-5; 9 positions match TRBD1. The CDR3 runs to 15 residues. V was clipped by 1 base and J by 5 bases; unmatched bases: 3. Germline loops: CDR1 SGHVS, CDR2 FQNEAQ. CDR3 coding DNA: TGTGCCAGCAGCTTAGGGGGACAGGGTTATCAGCCCCAGCATTTT. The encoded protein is CASSLGGQGYQPQHF.

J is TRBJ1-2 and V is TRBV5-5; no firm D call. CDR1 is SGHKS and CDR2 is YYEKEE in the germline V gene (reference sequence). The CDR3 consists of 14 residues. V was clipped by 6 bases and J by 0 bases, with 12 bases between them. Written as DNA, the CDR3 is TGTGCCAGCACCGCCCAGCGCGCTAACTATGGCTACACCTTC. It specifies CASTAQRANYGYTF. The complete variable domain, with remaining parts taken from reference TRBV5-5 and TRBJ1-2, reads DAGVTQSPTHLIKTRGQQVTLRCSPISGHKSVSWYQQVLGQGPQFIFQYYEKEERGRGNFPDRFSARQFPNYSSELNVNALLLGDSALYLCASTAQRANYGYTFGSGTRLTVV.

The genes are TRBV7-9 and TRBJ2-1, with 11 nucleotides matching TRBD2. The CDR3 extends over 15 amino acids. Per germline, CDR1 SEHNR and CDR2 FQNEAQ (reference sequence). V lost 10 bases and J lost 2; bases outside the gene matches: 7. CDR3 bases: TGTGCCACCTTCAGACTAGCGGGGACCTACAATGAGCAGTTCTTC. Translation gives CATFRLAGTYNEQFF.

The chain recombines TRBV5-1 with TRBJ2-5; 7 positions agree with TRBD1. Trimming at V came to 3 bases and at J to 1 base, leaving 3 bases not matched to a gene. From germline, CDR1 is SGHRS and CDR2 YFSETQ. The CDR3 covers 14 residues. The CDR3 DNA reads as TGCGCCAGCAGCTGGGACAGCGGCCAAGAGACCCAGTACTTC. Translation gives CASSWDSGQETQYF.

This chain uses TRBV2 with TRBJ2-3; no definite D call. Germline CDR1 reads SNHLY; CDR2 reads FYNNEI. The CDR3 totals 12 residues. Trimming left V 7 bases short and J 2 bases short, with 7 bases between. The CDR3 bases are TGTGCCAGCAAGACCGACACAGATACGCAGTATTTT. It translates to CASKTDTDTQYF.

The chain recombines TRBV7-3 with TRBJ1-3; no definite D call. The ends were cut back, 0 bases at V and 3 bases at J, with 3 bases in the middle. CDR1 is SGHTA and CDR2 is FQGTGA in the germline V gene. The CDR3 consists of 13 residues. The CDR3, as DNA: TGTGCCAGCAGCTTAACGGTTGGAAACACCATATATTTT. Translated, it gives CASSLTVGNTIYF.

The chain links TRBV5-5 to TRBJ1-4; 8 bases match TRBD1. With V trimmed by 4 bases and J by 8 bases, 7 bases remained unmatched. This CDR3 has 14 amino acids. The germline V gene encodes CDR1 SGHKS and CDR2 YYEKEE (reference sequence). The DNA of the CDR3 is TGTGCCAGCAGCGATCGGACAGGGCCCGAAAAACTGTTTTTT. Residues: CASSDRTGPEKLFF.

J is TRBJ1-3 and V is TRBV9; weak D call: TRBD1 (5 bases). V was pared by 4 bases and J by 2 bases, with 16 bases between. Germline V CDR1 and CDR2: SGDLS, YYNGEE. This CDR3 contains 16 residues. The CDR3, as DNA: TGTGCCAGCAGCACTACAGGCATCGGAGCTGGAAACACCATATATTTT. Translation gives CASSTTGIGAGNTIYF.

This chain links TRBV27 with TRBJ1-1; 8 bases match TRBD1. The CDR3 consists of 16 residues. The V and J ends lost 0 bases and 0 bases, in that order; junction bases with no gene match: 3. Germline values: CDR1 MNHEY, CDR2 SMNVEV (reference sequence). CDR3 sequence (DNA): TGTGCCAGCAGTTTATCTAGGACAGGGCTGAACACTGAAGCTTTCTTT. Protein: CASSLSRTGLNTEAFF.

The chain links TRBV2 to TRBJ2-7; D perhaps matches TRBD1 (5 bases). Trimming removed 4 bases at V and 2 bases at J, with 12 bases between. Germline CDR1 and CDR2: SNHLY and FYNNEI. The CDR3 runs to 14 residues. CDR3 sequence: CASSGFRAAYEQYF. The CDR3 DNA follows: TGTGCCAGCAGTGGGTTCAGGGCTGCCTACGAGCAGTACTTC.

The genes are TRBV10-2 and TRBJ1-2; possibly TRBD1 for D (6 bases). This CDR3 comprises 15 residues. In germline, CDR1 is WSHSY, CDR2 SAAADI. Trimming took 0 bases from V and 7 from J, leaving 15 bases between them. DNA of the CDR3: TGCGCCAGCAGTGAGTCGAAGGGGGGGCCCCGTGGCTACACCTTC. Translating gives CASSESKGGPRGYTF.

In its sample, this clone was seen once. The CDR3 sequence: CASSLLAGITDTQYF. The DNA for the CDR3 is TGTGCCAGCAGCTTACTAGCGGGCATCACAGATACGCAGTATTTT. The gene calls are TRBV7-2 and TRBJ2-3; TRBD2 aligns across 8 bases. CDR1 and CDR2 (germline): SGHTA, FQGNSA. The CDR3 extends over 15 amino acids. V was clipped by 2 bases and J by 2 bases; unmatched bases: 3. Complete variable domain (other parts from reference TRBV7-2 and TRBJ2-3): GAGVSQSPSNKVTEKGKDVELRCDPISGHTALYWYRQSLGQGLEFLIYFQGNSAPDKSGLPSDRFSAERTGGSVSTLTIQRTQQEDSAVYLCASSLLAGITDTQYFGPGTRLTVL.

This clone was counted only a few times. Here the CDR3 DNA reads TGCAGTGCTAGAGATATGGACGAGCAGTTCTTC. It codes for CSARDMDEQFF. This chain links TRBV20-1 with TRBJ2-1; D call uncertain. Germline V gene data show CDR1 as DFQATT and CDR2 as SNEGSKA (reference sequence). Trimming cost V 0 bases and J 10 bases, with 7 bases left between them. The CDR3 extends over 11 amino acids.

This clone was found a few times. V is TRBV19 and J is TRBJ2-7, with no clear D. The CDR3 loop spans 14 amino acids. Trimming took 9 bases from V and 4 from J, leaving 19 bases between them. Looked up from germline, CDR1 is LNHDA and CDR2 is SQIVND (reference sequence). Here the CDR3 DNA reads TGTGCCAGCAGTCCCCGGGCAGAACGGTACGAGCAGTACTTC. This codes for CASSPRAERYEQYF.

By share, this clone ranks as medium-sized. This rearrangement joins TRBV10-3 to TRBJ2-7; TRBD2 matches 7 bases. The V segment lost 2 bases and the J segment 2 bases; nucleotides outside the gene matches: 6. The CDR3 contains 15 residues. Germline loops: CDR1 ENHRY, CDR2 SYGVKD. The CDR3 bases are TGTGCCATCAGTGAGGGGAGGGGTCTTCCCTACGAGCAGTACTTC. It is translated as CAISEGRGLPYEQYF.

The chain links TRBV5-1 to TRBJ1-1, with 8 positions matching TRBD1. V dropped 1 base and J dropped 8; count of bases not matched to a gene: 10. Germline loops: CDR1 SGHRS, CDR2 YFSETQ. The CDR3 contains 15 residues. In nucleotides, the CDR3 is TGCGCCAGCAGCTTGATATTGACAGGGGCGAGGGAAGCTTTCTTT. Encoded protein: CASSLILTGAREAFF.

CDR3 amino acids: CASSLVLAGWDEQYF. The CDR3 DNA is TGTGCCAGCAGCTTGGTACTAGCGGGGTGGGACGAGCAGTACTTC. The chain has TRBV5-6 and TRBJ2-7, with 10 bases identical to TRBD2. Germline V gene lookup returns CDR1 SGHDT and CDR2 YYEEEE. The CDR3 covers 15 residues. The V and J ends lost 0 bases and 5 bases, in that order; junction bases with no gene match: 5. The full variable domain, completed using reference TRBV5-6 and TRBJ2-7, is DAGVTQSPTHLIKTRGQQVTLRCSPKSGHDTVSWYQQALGQGPQFIFQYYEEEERQRGNFPDRFSGHQFPNYSSELNVNALLLGDSALYLCASSLVLAGWDEQYFGPGTRLTVT.

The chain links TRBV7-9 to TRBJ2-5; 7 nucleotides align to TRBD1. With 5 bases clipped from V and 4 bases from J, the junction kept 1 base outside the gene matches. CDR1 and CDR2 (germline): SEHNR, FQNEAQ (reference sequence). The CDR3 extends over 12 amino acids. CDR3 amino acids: CASSAGGETQYF. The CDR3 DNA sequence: TGTGCCAGCAGCGCAGGGGGAGAGACCCAGTACTTC. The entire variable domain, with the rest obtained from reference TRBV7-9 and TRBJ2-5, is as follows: DTGVSQNPRHKITKRGQNVTFRCDPISEHNRLYWYRQTLGQGPEFLTYFQNEAQLEKSRLLSDRFSAERPKGSFSTLEIQRTEQGDSAMYLCASSAGGETQYFGPGTRLLVL.

CDR3 residues: CASSLVISGELFF. The CDR3 nucleotides read TGTGCCAGCAGCTTAGTTATCTCCGGGGAGCTGTTTTTT. The V and J genes are TRBV11-2 and TRBJ2-2; D is unclear. The CDR3 consists of 13 residues. Germline V CDR1 and CDR2: SGHAT, FQNNGV. Trimming shortened V by 1 base and J by 6 bases, and 6 bases separated the two germline ends.

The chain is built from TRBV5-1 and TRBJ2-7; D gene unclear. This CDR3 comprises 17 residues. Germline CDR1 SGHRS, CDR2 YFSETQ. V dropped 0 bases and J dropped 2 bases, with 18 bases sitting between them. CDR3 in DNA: TGCGCCAGCAGCTTGGGGGTTATAGGGCAGGCGACCTACGAGCAGTACTTC. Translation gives CASSLGVIGQATYEQYF.

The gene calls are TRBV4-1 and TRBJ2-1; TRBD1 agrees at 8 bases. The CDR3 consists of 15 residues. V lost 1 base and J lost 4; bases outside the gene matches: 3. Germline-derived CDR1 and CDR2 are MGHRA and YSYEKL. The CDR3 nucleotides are TGCGCCAGCAGCCAAGGGACAGGGAGGTACAATGAGCAGTTCTTC. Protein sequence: CASSQGTGRYNEQFF.

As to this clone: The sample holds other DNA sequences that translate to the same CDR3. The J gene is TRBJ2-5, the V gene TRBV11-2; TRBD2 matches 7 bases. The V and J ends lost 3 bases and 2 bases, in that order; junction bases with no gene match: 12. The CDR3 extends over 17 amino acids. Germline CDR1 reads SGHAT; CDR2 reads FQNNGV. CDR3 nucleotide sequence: TGTGCCAGCAGCTTGTCGGCGTGGGGCGGGGGACAAGAGACCCAGTACTTC. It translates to CASSLSAWGGGQETQYF.